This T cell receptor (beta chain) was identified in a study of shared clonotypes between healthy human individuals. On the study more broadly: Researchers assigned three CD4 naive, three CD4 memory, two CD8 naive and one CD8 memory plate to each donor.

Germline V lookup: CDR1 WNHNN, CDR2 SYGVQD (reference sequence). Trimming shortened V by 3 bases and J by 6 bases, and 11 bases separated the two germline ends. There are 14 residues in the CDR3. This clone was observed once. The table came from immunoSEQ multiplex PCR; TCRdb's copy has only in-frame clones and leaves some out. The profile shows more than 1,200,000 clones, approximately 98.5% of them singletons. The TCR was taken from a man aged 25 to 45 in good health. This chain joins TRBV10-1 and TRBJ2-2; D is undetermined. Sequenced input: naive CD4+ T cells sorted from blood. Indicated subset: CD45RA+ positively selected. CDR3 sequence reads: CASSDPSRAGELFF. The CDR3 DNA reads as TGCGCCAGCAGTGACCCTAGTAGGGCCGGGGAGCTGTTTTTT.